A single sample gave rise to the 22 T cell receptor beta chains below, sequenced in a study of spatial heterogeneity in lung cancer. Study outcomes and limitations: For expanded intratumoral alpha and beta TCRs, counts tracked tumor mutation counts.

The time point here: sample taken at primary tumor resection. Antigens for these TCRs are unknown. TCRdb called the 5' RACE reads again in MiXCR, with one record for every CDR3 protein. This sample has roughly 1,400 distinct CDR3 sequences, with about 9.4% found just once. The sequenced sample was lung tumor tissue, obtained at surgery. These TCRs come from a female donor with early-stage non-small cell lung cancer.

This clonotype is deemed medium-sized. Since the library was made to target alpha chains, this beta chain is a stray read and its abundance is not meaningful. The CDR3, as DNA: TGTGCCAGCAGCCAAGAAAGGACTAGATCTGAGCAGTTCTTC. It encodes CASSQERTRSEQFF. The chain combines TRBV3-1 with TRBJ2-1, with TRBD2 matching over 7 bases. V lost 0 bases, J lost 9 bases, and 5 bases stayed unmatched. Germline CDR1 and CDR2: LGHDT and YNNKEL (reference sequence). The CDR3 has 14 residues.

By sample share, this clonotype is medium-sized. Being off target in a library aimed at alpha chains, this beta chain has a size of little meaning. This chain uses TRBV7-2 with TRBJ2-1; no firm D call. The CDR3 loop spans 13 amino acids. Germline V gives CDR1 SGHTA, CDR2 FQGNSA. V lost 2 bases and J 8 bases, leaving 10 bases between the germline ends. CDR3 loop: CASSLKSWDEQFF. The CDR3 DNA reads TGTGCCAGCAGCTTAAAATCTTGGGATGAGCAGTTCTTC.

This clonotype was seen a single time. Little can be read into the size of this beta chain, an off-target read in a library designed for alpha chains. The chain joins TRBV20-1 to TRBJ2-5; possible D gene TRBD2, 5 bases. With 0 bases removed from V and 1 base from J, the gap between germline ends came to 12 bases. Germline values: CDR1 DFQATT, CDR2 SNEGSKA (reference sequence). The CDR3 spans 15 residues. The CDR3 nucleotides are TGCAGTGCTAGAGATGGGAGCGACCCCCAAGAGACCCAGTACTTC. Its translation: CSARDGSDPQETQYF.

On this clonotype itself: This beta chain represents an off-target read in a library built for alpha chains; its size is of limited meaning. The chain uses TRBV28 and TRBJ2-7; a possible D gene is TRBD2 (5 bases). Germline CDR1 and CDR2: MDHEN and SYDVKM. CDR3 length: 12 residues. V lost 6 bases and J 3 bases, leaving 9 bases between the germline ends. The CDR3 protein is CASRGLHYEQYF. CDR3 sequence (DNA): TGTGCCAGCAGAGGACTCCACTACGAGCAGTACTTC.

This clonotype is categorized as medium-sized. This beta chain turned up in a library designed for alpha chains; as an off-target read, its abundance says little. This chain connects TRBV5-4 to TRBJ2-7; a possible D gene is TRBD1 (7 bases). CDR1 and CDR2 from the germline V gene are SGHNT and YYREEE (reference sequence). CDR3 size: 13 residues. Trimming shortened V by 2 bases and J by 7 bases, and 13 bases separated the two germline ends. Here the CDR3 DNA reads TGTGCCAGCAGCTTTGACAGGGAGGAAGAGCAGTACTTC. It codes for CASSFDREEEQYF.

Sample share makes this clonotype medium-sized. One junction end disagrees with the germline gene, perhaps due to a read error. Being off target in a library aimed at alpha chains, this beta chain has a size of little meaning. This chain uses TRBV12-3 or TRBV12-4 with TRBJ2-5, with 12 bases that match TRBD2. The CDR3 runs to 14 residues. In nucleotides, the CDR3 is TGTGCCAGCAGTCTAGCGGGAGGGGAAGAGACCCAGTACTTC. Its translation is CASSLAGGEETQYF.

By its share, this clonotype is large. A library made for alpha chains picked up this beta chain off target, so its size means little. V is TRBV7-8 and J is TRBJ2-7; 7 bases align to TRBD2. The CDR3 runs to 13 residues. V lost 3 bases to trimming and J lost 6 bases; unmatched junction nucleotides: 5. Germline CDR1 is SGHVS and CDR2 is FQNEAQ. The CDR3 DNA reads as TGTGCCAGCAGCTTCGGGGAGGGCCTCGAGCAGTACTTC. It translates to CASSFGEGLEQYF.

This clonotype was picked up a small number of times. This beta chain is off target for a library built for alpha chains, so its abundance means little. This sequence joins TRBV28 and TRBJ2-3; tentative D call: TRBD2 (6 bases). The CDR3 is 15 amino acids. CDR1 MDHEN and CDR2 SYDVKM come from the germline V gene. The V and J ends lost 5 bases and 5 bases respectively, with 17 bases between them. CDR3 amino acids: CASSASGLSIDTQYF. The CDR3 nucleotides read TGTGCCAGCAGTGCCTCGGGACTCAGTATAGATACGCAGTATTTT.

This clonotype rates as medium-sized (0.01 to 0.1%). With the library built for alpha chains, this beta chain is off target and its frequency is not meaningful. This chain joins TRBV6-6 and TRBJ2-6, with D perhaps TRBD1 (6 bases). The CDR3 contains 16 residues. Germline loops: CDR1 MNHNY, CDR2 SVGAGI (reference sequence). V lost 4 bases and J 0 bases, leaving 10 bases between the germline ends. CDR3 in amino acids: CASSFRGGSGANVLTF. As DNA, the CDR3 is TGTGCCAGCAGTTTTCGAGGGGGCTCTGGGGCCAACGTCCTGACTTTC.

This clonotype is judged medium-sized (0.01 to 0.1%). Little can be read into the size of this beta chain, an off-target read in a library designed for alpha chains. This chain links TRBV11-2 with TRBJ2-2; 10 positions match TRBD2. The CDR3 runs 15 residues. Germline-derived CDR1 and CDR2 are SGHAT and FQNNGV. J lost 4 bases, V lost 5 bases, and 4 bases had no gene match. In nucleotides, the CDR3 is TGTGCCAGCAGCCCAAGCGGGAGGGGCACCGGGGAGCTGTTTTTT. As protein: CASSPSGRGTGELFF.

Remarks on this clonotype: Since it is a stray read in a library aimed at alpha chains, this beta chain has a size that is not meaningful. J is TRBJ2-3 and V is TRBV10-3, with 9 positions matching TRBD2. The CDR3 spans 16 residues. The junction had 4 bases not matched to a gene; V was cut back by 0 bases and J by 3 bases. The germline V gene has CDR1 ENHRY and CDR2 SYGVKD. The CDR3 reads CAISESWSGGTDTQYF. CDR3 in DNA: TGTGCCATCAGTGAGTCTTGGAGCGGGGGGACAGATACGCAGTATTTT.

This clonotype is large in the sample. One junction end disagrees with the germline gene, perhaps due to a read error. As an off-target read in a library built for alpha chains, this beta chain has a frequency of little significance. V and J are TRBV7-7 and TRBJ2-5; a possible D gene is TRBD1 (6 bases). The CDR3 sequence is 16 residues long. Germline CDR1 SSHAT, CDR2 FNYEAQ (reference sequence). The CDR3 spells CASSLGPQGIQETQYF. The CDR3 DNA reads as TGTGCTAGCAGCTTAGGCCCCCAGGGGATCCAAGAGACCCAGTACTTC.

In its sample, this clonotype is medium-sized. This beta chain is a stray read from a library made for alpha chains; its abundance is not meaningful. This chain joins TRBV9 and TRBJ1-5; the D gene is possibly TRBD1 (5 bases). The CDR3 spans 15 residues. Trimming pared 0 bases from V and 5 bases from J, leaving 12 bases between. Per germline, CDR1 SGDLS and CDR2 YYNGEE. CDR3 amino acids: CASSVDGGSDQPQHF. CDR3 sequence (DNA): TGTGCCAGCAGCGTAGATGGGGGTTCCGATCAGCCCCAGCATTTT.

Relative to its sample, this clonotype is large. For a library built for alpha chains, this beta chain is a stray read; little rests on its size. The rearrangement joins TRBV4-3 to TRBJ2-3; D uncertain. Germline V gives CDR1 LGHNA, CDR2 YSLEER. The CDR3 extends over 14 amino acids. The ends were cut back, 0 bases at V and 2 bases at J, with 6 bases in the middle. The CDR3 reads CASSQDRDTDTQYF. DNA of the CDR3: TGCGCCAGCAGCCAAGACAGAGACACAGATACGCAGTATTTT.

In its sample, this clonotype was seen a few times. The library was designed around alpha chains, so this beta chain is a stray read whose abundance carries little weight. The gene calls are TRBV27 and TRBJ2-7; D gene uncertain. The CDR3 sequence is 14 residues long. Germline-derived CDR1 and CDR2 are MNHEY and SMNVEV (reference sequence). Trimming left V 2 bases short and J 5 bases short, with 13 bases between. The CDR3 DNA is TGTGCCAGCAGTTTACGGTCAGGTCTCCACGAGCAGTACTTC. Residues: CASSLRSGLHEQYF.

This clonotype is medium-sized. This beta chain was picked up by a library intended for alpha chains and is off target, so its count carries little meaning. The chain recombines TRBV4-3 with TRBJ2-1; D is perhaps TRBD1 (6 bases). Germline V gives CDR1 LGHNA, CDR2 YSLEER. Trimming took 0 bases from V and 3 from J, leaving 12 bases between them. The CDR3 extends over 16 amino acids. The CDR3 region is CASSQESGAFYNEQFF. The CDR3, as DNA: TGCGCCAGCAGCCAAGAGTCAGGGGCCTTCTACAATGAGCAGTTCTTC.

By sample share, this clonotype is medium-sized. Within a library made for alpha chains, this beta chain is off target, and its count is uninformative. The chain couples TRBV29-1 to TRBJ2-1; D gene uncertain. Trimming removed 3 bases from V and 0 bases from J, with 12 bases in between. CDR3 length equals 15 residues. CDR1 SQVTM and CDR2 ANQGSEA come from the germline V gene. The CDR3 region has the DNA TGCAGCGTTGATAGACCTCCGCGCTCCTACAATGAGCAGTTCTTC. It translates to CSVDRPPRSYNEQFF.

Within the sample, this clonotype is large (0.1 to 1%). The size of this beta chain means little, since it is a stray read in a library made for alpha chains. The J gene is TRBJ2-5, the V gene TRBV7-3, with 7 bases lining up with TRBD2. Trimming at V came to 2 bases and at J to 4 bases, leaving 4 bases not matched to a gene. Germline V gives CDR1 SGHTA, CDR2 FQGTGA. CDR3 size: 14 residues. CDR3 protein: CASSLGGVGETQYF. CDR3 coding DNA: TGTGCCAGCAGCTTAGGGGGGGTAGGAGAGACCCAGTACTTC.

Within the sample, this clonotype is medium-sized. Found in a library prepared for alpha chains, this beta chain is an off-target read, and its abundance has little meaning. The V call is TRBV7-8, the J call TRBJ2-1, with no clear D. V was shortened by 1 base and J by 8 bases, with 6 bases between the two germline ends. CDR3 length: 12 amino acids. Per germline, CDR1 SGHVS and CDR2 FQNEAQ. In DNA form, the CDR3 reads TGTGCCAGCAGCTTAGTGGGTTATGAGCAGTTCTTC. Translating gives CASSLVGYEQFF.

This clonotype is medium-sized (0.01 to 0.1%) by share. With the library built for alpha chains, this beta chain is off target and its frequency is not meaningful. J is TRBJ2-7 and V is TRBV5-4, with no clear D. Germline V gene sequence: CDR1 SGHNT, CDR2 YYREEE (reference sequence). There are 13 residues in the CDR3. Deletions cut 0 bases from V and 3 bases from J, with 7 bases between. The DNA of the CDR3 is TGTGCCAGCAGCTTGGAGAGGAACTACGAGCAGTACTTC. Translating it yields CASSLERNYEQYF.

Turning to this clonotype: This beta chain is an unintended read in a library built for alpha chains; its size means little. The V and J genes are TRBV5-1 and TRBJ2-1, with D possibly being TRBD2 (7 bases). Germline lookup yields CDR1 SGHRS and CDR2 YFSETQ. Trimming took off 0 bases at V and 12 bases at J, with 16 bases between the two ends. The CDR3 has 14 amino acids. This CDR3 reads CASSLAAGAGAQFF. CDR3 nucleotides: TGCGCCAGCAGCTTGGCCGCGGGGGCCGGGGCGCAGTTCTTC.

Comment on this clonotype: This beta chain appears as a stray read in a library generated for alpha chains; its size is not informative. The rearrangement uses TRBV12-3 or TRBV12-4 and TRBJ2-3, with 9 bases fitting TRBD2. The CDR3 runs 15 residues. The ends lost 1 base at V and 6 bases at J; junction bases unmatched: 5. As DNA, the CDR3 is TGTGCCAGCAGTTTAGGTAGCGGGGGTCTGGATACGCAGTATTTT. Translating it yields CASSLGSGGLDTQYF.